This T cell receptor beta chain stems from a study of shared clonotypes between healthy human individuals. The CDR3 consists of 15 residues. Germline loops: CDR1 KGHSH, CDR2 LQKENI. The V gene lost 5 bases and the J gene lost 3 bases, with 14 bases spanning the gap. Generated by immunoSEQ multiplex PCR, the TCRdb table keeps only in-frame clones and is missing some. Of some 1 million clones listed, roughly 80% are singletons. The rearrangement links TRBV18 to TRBJ2-4; D perhaps matches TRBD2 (6 bases). The material sequenced was memory CD4+ T cells sorted from blood. This sample's subset: CD45RA-negative fraction. This receptor was obtained from a man between 18 and 35 years old in good health. CDR3 sequence (DNA): TGTGCCAGCTCAGAAGGGGTGCGGGGCAAAAACATTCAGTACTTC. The encoded protein is CASSEGVRGKNIQYF.